These T cell receptor beta chains were read from a single sample in a study of T cell repertoires in cytomegalovirus infection. TCRdb reanalysed the reads using MiXCR and keeps one entry per CDR3 protein. The sample contains fewer than 700,000 distinct CDR3 sequences, less than 25% of which appear only once. The source material was CD8+ T cells from PBMCs. The origin of the receptors is a human donor in good health (CMV status not recorded). Some clones in this sample may be carry-over from other donors' samples. The CDR3 runs from the conserved cysteine through the conserved F or W. The order of the fields is V gene, J gene, CDR3 protein.

v_call: TRBV19
j_call: TRBJ2-1
cdr3_aa: CASSIGPRNEQFF

v_call: TRBV2
j_call: TRBJ2-5
cdr3_aa: CASSLPAYAGTQYF

v_call: TRBV29-1
j_call: TRBJ2-1
cdr3_aa: CSFTGTESGGKYNEQFF

v_call: TRBV12-3/TRBV12-4
j_call: TRBJ1-5
cdr3_aa: CASRRTGNPNQPQHF

v_call: TRBV4-3
j_call: TRBJ2-2
cdr3_aa: CASSPAGAPTGNTGELFF

v_call: TRBV27
j_call: TRBJ2-5
cdr3_aa: CASSDPGQASETQYF

v_call: TRBV5-4
j_call: TRBJ2-1
cdr3_aa: CASRQLGRDSSNEQFF

v_call: TRBV6-2/TRBV6-3
j_call: TRBJ2-1
cdr3_aa: CASRDLAGGLNNEQFF

v_call: TRBV10-3
j_call: TRBJ2-1
cdr3_aa: CAISFPSGALTHEQFF

v_call: TRBV6-6
j_call: TRBJ1-2
cdr3_aa: CASSYSRDSYGYTF

v_call: TRBV28
j_call: TRBJ1-5
cdr3_aa: CASSPVEGWGSNQPQHF

v_call: TRBV7-6
j_call: TRBJ2-1
cdr3_aa: CASSLSFRGGLNEQFF

v_call: TRBV5-1
j_call: TRBJ2-1
cdr3_aa: CASSLDGFYNEQFF